This section outlines one TCR beta chain sequence together with its context. What it recognizes is unknown. The junction shows a germline mismatch at one end, possibly a read error. These data come from a study of post-analysis software for immune sequencing data. Study observations and caveats: Patients had higher frequencies than controls of about five TRBV segments, including TRBV5-6, TRBV5-1 and TRBV20-1.

Tagging with unique molecular identifiers was a feature of the TCR beta cDNA libraries. cDNA molecules numbering around 450,000 came from roughly 1 to 10 million T cells. TCRdb re-called the PCR reads with MiXCR, one entry per CDR3 protein. The table includes about 200,000 distinct CDR3 sequences, about 30% detected once. Germline assignment: CDR1 MNHEY and CDR2 SVGAGI. The CDR3 consists of 11 residues. The sequenced sample was blood. V is TRBV6-5 and J is TRBJ1-3; D is uncertain. The source of this sequence is a girl aged 2 to 17 with multiple sclerosis. The DNA of the CDR3 is TGTGCCAGCGGACTCGGAAGCACCATATATTTT. This gives the protein CASGLGSTIYF.